Given below is one T cell receptor (beta chain) in context. Antigen unknown. CDR3-region Arm-PCR and iRepertoire HTBI primers produced the TCR beta libraries. In the source study's methods: Across the samples, identification revealed about 62 TRBV and more than 11 TRBJ segments. TCRdb called the multiplex PCR reads again in MiXCR, with one record for every CDR3 protein. TCRdb's processing, not the authors', yielded these V and J calls. The sample has a few hundred thousand distinct CDR3 sequences, approximately 23% seen once. These data originate in a study of regulatory T cells in long-lasting Graves disease. Overall study findings and caveats: Comparison showed that persistent patients shared more public clonotypes (about 3,000) than new patients (966).

The CDR3 has 11 residues. Germline CDR1 reads MDHEN; CDR2 reads SYDVKM. V was clipped by 9 bases and J by 2 bases, with 8 bases between them. Noted time point: persistent/refractory GD, antithyroid drugs over 5 years with positive TRAb. PBMC-derived RNA was used for the TCR library. The sequenced sample was peripheral blood mononuclear cells (PBMCs), obtained when the disease was refractory, from a patient treated with antithyroid drugs. The rearrangement joins TRBV28 to TRBJ2-7; D gene unclear. This clonotype originated in a woman between 40 and 50 years old with Graves disease. CDR3 region: CASGSTYEQYF. The CDR3, as DNA: TGTGCCAGTGGGTCCACCTACGAGCAGTACTTC.